One and the same sample provided the 24 T cell receptor beta chains below, sequenced in a study of T cells after yellow fever vaccination. TCRdb redid the calling of the 5' RACE reads with MiXCR, one entry per CDR3 protein. The sample holds approximately 580,000 distinct CDR3 sequences, less than 20% seen once. The source was PBMCs, collected more than 4 days after the first yellow fever vaccination. All receptors derive from a man aged 18 to 30 who received the YFV17D yellow fever vaccine.

This clonotype was found a few times. This rearrangement joins TRBV7-2 to TRBJ2-1, with 9 bases identical to TRBD1. The CDR3 spans 15 residues. Germline V gene sequence: CDR1 SGHTA, CDR2 FQGNSA. V was clipped by 3 bases and J by 10 bases; unmatched bases: 10. This CDR3 reads CASSLLGQGSGEQFF. CDR3 nucleotide sequence: TGTGCCAGCAGCTTGCTGGGACAGGGTTCCGGGGAGCAGTTCTTC.

This clonotype was found a few times. The chain recombines TRBV5-1 with TRBJ1-1; D is uncertain. This CDR3 is 14 amino acids long. Trimming removed 2 bases from V and 9 bases from J, with 17 bases in between. Germline CDR1 is SGHRS and CDR2 is YFSETQ. CDR3 in amino acids: CASSFMDPLGKAFF. CDR3 DNA sequence: TGCGCCAGCAGCTTTATGGATCCTCTAGGAAAAGCTTTCTTT. Variable domain in full (rest from reference TRBV5-1 and TRBJ1-1): KAGVTQTPRYLIKTRGQQVTLSCSPISGHRSVSWYQQTPGQGLQFLFEYFSETQRNKGNFPGRFSGRQFSNSRSEMNVSTLELGDSALYLCASSFMDPLGKAFFGQGTRLTVV.

The chain uses TRBV7-2 and TRBJ1-5; weak D call: TRBD1 (5 bases). Looked up from germline, CDR1 is SGHTA and CDR2 is FQGNSA. V was shortened by 5 bases and J by 3 bases, with 14 bases between the two germline ends. The CDR3 spans 15 residues. CDR3 amino acids: CASSVAAGPNQPQHF. The CDR3 DNA follows: TGTGCCAGCAGCGTCGCGGCAGGGCCCAATCAGCCCCAGCATTTT. Looking up the rest from reference TRBV7-2 and TRBJ1-5 gives the full variable domain: GAGVSQSPSNKVTEKGKDVELRCDPISGHTALYWYRQSLGQGLEFLIYFQGNSAPDKSGLPSDRFSAERTGGSVSTLTIQRTQQEDSAVYLCASSVAAGPNQPQHFGDGTRLSIL.

The rearrangement joins TRBV10-3 to TRBJ2-2; D might be TRBD1 or TRBD2, each matching 6 bases. The length of the CDR3 is 18 residues. The germline V gene has CDR1 ENHRY and CDR2 SYGVKD. V lost 3 bases and J lost 3, with 20 bases in between. In DNA form, the CDR3 reads TGTGCCATCAGTGACCCAGCCAGCGGGCAGGGGTACACCGGGGAGCTGTTTTTT. The encoded protein is CAISDPASGQGYTGELFF.

This clonotype has at least ten counts. This chain uses TRBV7-2 with TRBJ2-3; the D gene could be TRBD1 or TRBD2 (5 bases each). Germline V lookup: CDR1 SGHTA, CDR2 FQGNSA. V was pared by 5 bases and J by 10 bases, with 16 bases between. This CDR3 is 13 amino acids long. The CDR3 sequence: CASSPGTTRPQYF. The CDR3 nucleotides read TGTGCCAGCAGCCCTGGGACGACCCGTCCGCAGTATTTT.

This clonotype was detected ten times or more. This chain links TRBV12-3 or TRBV12-4 with TRBJ2-3; D not resolved. Trimming took off 6 bases at V and 2 bases at J, with 9 bases between the two ends. The CDR3 has 13 residues. The CDR3 spells CASSLGHTDTQYF. For the CDR3, the DNA is TGTGCCAGCAGCTTGGGTCACACAGATACGCAGTATTTT.

The chain combines TRBV2 with TRBJ1-5; possibly TRBD1 for D (5 bases). Between the trimmed V and J ends, which lost 6 bases and 4 bases, there was a span of 13 bases. The CDR3 runs 14 residues. The V gene's germline CDR1 is SNHLY and CDR2 FYNNEI. The CDR3 loop is CASSETEPNQPQHF. The DNA of the CDR3 is TGTGCCAGCAGCGAGACAGAGCCTAATCAGCCCCAGCATTTT.

This chain connects TRBV7-9 to TRBJ1-2, with D hard to call. CDR3 length: 16 residues. Germline CDR1 reads SEHNR; CDR2 reads FQNEAQ (reference sequence). Trimming stripped 4 bases from V and 5 bases from J, with 20 bases between. CDR3: CASSSSYQRVFYGYTF. CDR3 bases: TGTGCCAGCAGCTCCTCTTACCAACGCGTCTTTTATGGCTACACCTTC.

There are a few counts of this clonotype. V usage is TRBV7-9 and J usage is TRBJ2-1; 10 positions match TRBD2. V shed 4 bases and J 4 bases; nucleotides not matched to a gene: 10. CDR3 length: 17 amino acids. Germline V gene sequence: CDR1 SEHNR, CDR2 FQNEAQ (reference sequence). For the CDR3, the DNA is TGTGCCAGCAGCTACACCGAACTAGCGGGGTCGTACAATGAGCAGTTCTTC. Residues: CASSYTELAGSYNEQFF.

This sequence joins TRBV9 and TRBJ1-6; 7 bases align to TRBD1. CDR3 length: 22 amino acids. Germline V CDR1 and CDR2: SGDLS, YYNGEE. Trimming removed 1 base from V and 0 bases from J; junction bases left unmatched: 19. As DNA, the CDR3 is TGTGCCAGCAGCGTAAGACCGGGACAGCTACTAGACCTGAGCTCCTATAATTCACCCCTCCACTTT. Translation: CASSVRPGQLLDLSSYNSPLHF.

The chain has TRBV5-1 and TRBJ1-6; 7 nucleotides match TRBD1. J was trimmed by 7 bases and V by 4 bases; bases with no gene match: 5. The CDR3 length is 14 residues. CDR1 is SGHRS, CDR2 YFSETQ, per germline. This CDR3 reads CASSLRGVNSPLHF. The CDR3 nucleotides are TGCGCCAGCAGCCTCAGGGGGGTAAATTCACCCCTCCACTTT.

This clonotype was observed a handful of times. This chain links TRBV7-8 with TRBJ1-1, with D hard to call. The CDR3 length is 18 residues. Germline V lookup: CDR1 SGHVS, CDR2 FQNEAQ. With 0 bases removed from V and 4 bases from J, the gap between germline ends came to 21 bases. The CDR3 spells CASSLAGEPRRFSTEAFF. CDR3 DNA sequence: TGTGCCAGCAGCTTAGCTGGAGAACCCCGGCGGTTTAGCACTGAAGCTTTCTTT.

The V call is TRBV6-1, the J call TRBJ2-2; D gene uncertain. Trimming pared 8 bases from V and 6 bases from J, leaving 19 bases between. Germline V gene sequence: CDR1 MNHNS, CDR2 SASEGT. CDR3 length equals 15 residues. CDR3 nucleotide sequence: TGTGCCAGCGGTCGAAACGCGGTAGGACCCGGGGAGCTGTTTTTT. Its protein is CASGRNAVGPGELFF.

The chain recombines TRBV20-1 with TRBJ2-3; unclear D gene. The germline CDR1 and CDR2 sequences are DFQATT and SNEGSKA (reference sequence). This CDR3 comprises 13 residues. V dropped 3 bases and J dropped 0 bases, with 7 bases sitting between them. The CDR3 nucleotides are TGCAGTGCTAGCGTCGGTAGCACAGATACGCAGTATTTT. It yields the protein CSASVGSTDTQYF.

There are many counts of this clonotype. The chain uses TRBV19 and TRBJ1-1, with D unresolved. This CDR3 contains 12 residues. Trimming left V 6 bases short and J 3 bases short, with 8 bases between. Germline CDR1 LNHDA, CDR2 SQIVND (reference sequence). Written as DNA, the CDR3 is TGTGCCAGTAGCGAGGCACACACTGAAGCTTTCTTT. This codes for CASSEAHTEAFF.

This chain uses TRBV7-6 with TRBJ1-3; weak D call: TRBD1 (6 bases). Germline V gene sequence: CDR1 SGHVS, CDR2 FNYEAQ. V gave up 3 bases and J gave up 3 bases, with 12 bases separating them. The CDR3 contains 15 residues. The CDR3: CASSLGQGIGNTIYF. The DNA for the CDR3 is TGTGCCAGCAGCTTGGGTCAGGGGATTGGAAACACCATATATTTT.

The chain is built from TRBV7-2 and TRBJ2-5; D uncertain. Looked up from germline, CDR1 is SGHTA and CDR2 is FQGNSA. The CDR3 runs 12 residues. Trimming removed 8 bases from V and 5 bases from J, with 12 bases in between. The CDR3 loop is CASCPSLETQYF. The CDR3 nucleotides read TGTGCCAGCTGTCCTTCTCTGGAGACCCAGTACTTC.

J is TRBJ2-7 and V is TRBV5-1; no firm D call. This CDR3 spans 14 amino acids. CDR1 is SGHRS and CDR2 is YFSETQ in the germline V gene. Trimming took off 0 bases at V and 3 bases at J, with 10 bases between the two ends. DNA for the CDR3: TGCGCCAGCAGCTTGGCCCCTGACGGCTACGAGCAGTACTTC. Its protein product is CASSLAPDGYEQYF.

This chain uses TRBV5-6 with TRBJ1-1, with a tentative D call TRBD1 (5 bases). Trimming took 4 bases from V and 3 from J, leaving 10 bases between them. The CDR3 loop spans 13 amino acids. Germline V gene lookup returns CDR1 SGHDT and CDR2 YYEEEE. The CDR3 DNA sequence: TGTGCCAGCAGCGTGGACATTGACACTGAAGCTTTCTTT. Its protein product is CASSVDIDTEAFF.

The rearrangement joins TRBV27 to TRBJ1-6, with TRBD1 identical over 12 bases. This CDR3 spans 15 amino acids. Germline V CDR1 and CDR2: MNHEY, SMNVEV (reference sequence). V trimming: 5 bases; J trimming: 14 bases; junction bases outside the gene matches: 10. In DNA, the CDR3 is TGTGCCAGCAGTAAGTGGGGACAGGGGGCTTCGGCCCTCCACTTT. Encoded protein: CASSKWGQGASALHF.

Only a few counts were recorded for this clonotype. The chain is built from TRBV7-9 and TRBJ2-7; the match to TRBD2 covers 9 bases. Germline CDR1 is SEHNR and CDR2 is FQNEAQ (reference sequence). The CDR3 has 14 amino acids. J gave up 5 bases and V 2 bases, and 4 bases lay outside the gene matches. CDR3 sequence (DNA): TGTGCCAGCAGCTTACTAGCGGGGAACCACGAGCAGTACGTC. Translated: CASSLLAGNHEQYV.

Here the CDR3 reads CASSLATNSPLHF. CDR3 coding DNA: TGTGCCAGCAGCTTAGCCACGAATTCACCCCTCCACTTT. The gene calls are TRBV7-9 and TRBJ1-6; D unclear. Germline values: CDR1 SEHNR, CDR2 FQNEAQ (reference sequence). This CDR3 is 13 amino acids long. V shed 0 bases and J shed 7 bases, with 4 bases lying between them.

The rearrangement joins TRBV12-5 to TRBJ1-5; 7 positions agree with TRBD1. Germline CDR1 and CDR2: LGHNT and FRNRAP. V lost 7 bases, J lost 7 bases, and 7 bases stayed unmatched. There are 13 residues in the CDR3. Written as DNA, the CDR3 is TGTGCTAGTGTTGAACAGGGGCAACAGCCCCAGCATTTT. It is translated as CASVEQGQQPQHF.

Remarks on this clonotype: A junction boundary mismatches the germline segment, possibly from a read error. The chain carries TRBV24-1 and TRBJ1-2, with D maybe TRBD1 (6 bases). There are 11 residues in the CDR3. Germline CDR1 KGHDR, CDR2 SFDVKD. CDR3 sequence: CATRGFGGYTF. The CDR3 DNA is TGTGCTACCAGGGGCTTTGGCGGCTACACCTTC.